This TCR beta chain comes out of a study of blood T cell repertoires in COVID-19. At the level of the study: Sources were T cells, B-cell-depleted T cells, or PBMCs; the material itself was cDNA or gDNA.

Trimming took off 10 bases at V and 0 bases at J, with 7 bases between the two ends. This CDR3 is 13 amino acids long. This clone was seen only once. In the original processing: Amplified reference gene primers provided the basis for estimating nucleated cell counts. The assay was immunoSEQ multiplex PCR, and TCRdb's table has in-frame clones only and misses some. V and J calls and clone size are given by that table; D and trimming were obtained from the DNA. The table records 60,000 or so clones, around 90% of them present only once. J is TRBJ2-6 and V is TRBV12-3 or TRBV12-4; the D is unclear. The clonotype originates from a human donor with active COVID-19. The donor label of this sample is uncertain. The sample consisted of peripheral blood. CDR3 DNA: TGTGCCACCGACTCCTCTGGGGCCAACGTCCTGACTTTC. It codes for CATDSSGANVLTF.